This TCR beta chain was retrieved from a study of cytomegalovirus exposure and HLA in healthy donors. The PCR used 60 Vbeta and 13 Jbeta primers. Generated by immunoSEQ multiplex PCR, the TCRdb table keeps only in-frame clones and is missing some. The sample lists about 100,000 clones, more than 65% seen once, with over 3.5% in the top ten. The junction had 3 bases not matched to a gene; V was cut back by 5 bases and J by 0 bases. The germline CDR1 and CDR2 sequences are KGHSH and LQKENI. The CDR3 contains 17 residues. Findings and caveats of the study: A later analysis linked a missense variant in DCLRE1C to the trimming of TCR beta V and J genes.

On this clone: The antigen is unknown.

Sequencing input: PBMCs. The chain uses TRBV18 and TRBJ2-6; 11 bases align to TRBD1. The sequence derives from a woman between 45 and 60 years old in good health and CMV-seropositive. The CDR3 DNA sequence: TGTGCCAGCTCATTTGGACAGGGGGCCTCTGGGGCCAACGTCCTGACTTTC. It is translated as CASSFGQGASGANVLTF. The full variable domain, in which reference TRBV18 and TRBJ2-6 provide the parts outside the CDR3, is NAGVMQNPRHLVRRRGQEARLRCSPMKGHSHVYWYRQLPEEGLKFMVYLQKENIIDESGMPKERFSAEFPKEGPSILRIQQVVRGDSAAYFCASSFGQGASGANVLTFGAGSRLTVL.